The count of the clone carrying this T cell receptor beta chain is one. Its cognate antigen is unknown. These data originate in a study of cytomegalovirus exposure and HLA in healthy donors. Study overall: Clustering assigned 81% of the approximately 400 genotyped donors to the Caucasian-associated ancestry cluster. General observations from the study: A list of more than 150 TCR beta chains associated with cytomegalovirus was given. The authors later linked a missense DCLRE1C variant to TCR beta V- and J-gene trimming.

In the PCR, 60 Vbeta and 13 Jbeta primers were used. Clones were sequenced by immunoSEQ multiplex PCR, and TCRdb holds only the in-frame ones, with some missing. The top ten hold 0.55% to 0.7% of the sample, which has about 230,000 clones, 70% to 85% seen once. The specimen was PBMCs. This receptor was obtained from a middle-aged woman in good health and CMV-seronegative.

The CDR3, as DNA: TGCGCCAGCAGCTCGGAGGACAGGGCCCAAGAGACCCAGTACTTC. Translating it yields CASSSEDRAQETQYF. This rearrangement joins TRBV5-1 to TRBJ2-5; TRBD1 matches 8 bases. After removal of 3 bases from V and 1 base from J, the junction contained 5 bases not matched to a gene. This CDR3 has 15 residues. From germline, CDR1 is SGHRS and CDR2 YFSETQ.